The next 12 T cell receptor beta chains were all read from a single sample in a study of shared clonotypes between healthy human individuals. Repertoires were generated with immunoSEQ multiplex PCR, while TCRdb's copy carries only in-frame clones and drops some. The sample carries about 1,900,000 clones, about 95% recorded once. Positive CCR7 selection of CD45RO-negative cells yielded the naive CD8 cells, and terminally differentiated effector memory CD45RA+ cells were excluded. The sequenced sample was naive CD8+ T cells sorted from blood. These receptors all stem from a man between 18 and 29 years old in good health.

The chain combines TRBV29-1 with TRBJ2-2, with D tentatively TRBD1 or TRBD2 (5 bases each). In germline, CDR1 is SQVTM, CDR2 ANQGSEA. This CDR3 contains 14 residues. V dropped 0 bases and J dropped 7 bases, with 12 bases sitting between them. CDR3 coding DNA: TGCAGCGTTGAAGATCGTGGGGCGGGCGGGGAGCTGTTTTTT. Its translation: CSVEDRGAGGELFF.

The chain recombines TRBV2 with TRBJ2-7, with a weak D call TRBD2 (5 bases). V shed 0 bases and J shed 3 bases, with 9 bases lying between them. This CDR3 comprises 14 residues. CDR1 and CDR2 from the germline V gene are SNHLY and FYNNEI. In DNA, the CDR3 is TGTGCCAGCAGTGAAGCGGGAGTTGGCTACGAGCAGTACTTC. This sequence encodes CASSEAGVGYEQYF.

The chain employs TRBV27 and TRBJ1-6; unclear D gene. The CDR3 runs to 13 residues. Germline loops: CDR1 MNHEY, CDR2 SMNVEV (reference sequence). The germline V and J ends were trimmed by 7 bases and 7 bases, with 11 bases remaining between them. Here the CDR3 reads CASTWVVNSPLHF. DNA for the CDR3: TGTGCCAGCACGTGGGTAGTGAATTCACCCCTCCACTTT.

The chain carries TRBV27 and TRBJ1-5; 8 bases agree with TRBD1. This CDR3 comprises 18 residues. V trimming: 5 bases; J trimming: 1 base; junction bases outside the gene matches: 13. Germline V gene data show CDR1 as MNHEY and CDR2 as SMNVEV (reference sequence). For the CDR3, the DNA is TGTGCCAGCAGTCCCATCGACCCAGGGGGCGCGAGCAATCAGCCCCAGCATTTT. It codes for CASSPIDPGGASNQPQHF.

V usage is TRBV6-5 and J usage is TRBJ2-1, with 10 bases lining up with TRBD2. The CDR3 has 15 residues. V dropped 6 bases and J dropped 4; count of bases not matched to a gene: 6. The germline V gene encodes CDR1 MNHEY and CDR2 SVGAGI. CDR3 in DNA: TGTGCCAGCAGGCCACTAGCGGGGCCTTACAATGAGCAGTTCTTC. This sequence encodes CASRPLAGPYNEQFF.

This chain connects TRBV9 to TRBJ2-3; D possibly corresponds to TRBD2 (6 bases). V dropped 1 base and J dropped 4 bases, with 13 bases sitting between them. Germline-derived CDR1 and CDR2 are SGDLS and YYNGEE. This CDR3 comprises 15 residues. This CDR3 is CASSVQLADADTQYF. The CDR3 nucleotides read TGTGCCAGCAGCGTACAATTAGCGGACGCAGATACGCAGTATTTT.

The chain is built from TRBV18 and TRBJ2-7, with D possibly being TRBD1 (6 bases). The length of the CDR3 is 15 residues. Trimming removed 0 bases from V and 6 bases from J, with 15 bases in between. CDR1 is KGHSH and CDR2 is LQKENI in the germline V gene. Written as DNA, the CDR3 is TGTGCCAGCTCACCACCACAGGGAAGAGATGGCGAGCAGTACTTC. Translation: CASSPPQGRDGEQYF.

This chain uses TRBV25-1 with TRBJ2-1; D could derive from TRBD1 or TRBD2 (5 bases each). CDR1 is MGHDK and CDR2 is SYGVNS in the germline V gene. The CDR3 loop spans 16 amino acids. The ends were cut back, 1 base at V and 2 bases at J, with 12 bases in the middle. CDR3 protein: CASSEWGSSTYNEQFF. In DNA, the CDR3 is TGTGCCAGCAGTGAATGGGGGAGTTCCACCTACAATGAGCAGTTCTTC.

The chain is built from TRBV11-2 and TRBJ2-7, with no clear D. The CDR3 totals 12 residues. Trimming stripped 5 bases from V and 6 bases from J, with 11 bases between. Germline values: CDR1 SGHAT, CDR2 FQNNGV. CDR3 amino acids: CASSLGLIEQYF. The CDR3 DNA reads TGTGCCAGCAGCCTGGGCCTGATCGAGCAGTACTTC.

V usage is TRBV28 and J usage is TRBJ1-1, with D possibly TRBD1 on 6 matching bases. This CDR3 spans 14 amino acids. The ends were cut back, 4 bases at V and 1 base at J, with 10 bases in the middle. CDR1 and CDR2 (germline): MDHEN, SYDVKM. CDR3 sequence (DNA): TGTGCCAGCAGTTCTACAGGGACGAACACTGAAGCTTTCTTT. It is translated as CASSSTGTNTEAFF.

The V and J genes are TRBV7-9 and TRBJ1-6; 9 bases map to TRBD1. Germline CDR1 reads SEHNR; CDR2 reads FQNEAQ (reference sequence). J lost 7 bases, V lost 5 bases, and 3 bases had no gene match. The CDR3 contains 14 residues. DNA of the CDR3: TGTGCCAGCAGCACAGACAGGGGGAATTCACCCCTCCACTTT. It codes for CASSTDRGNSPLHF.

This sequence joins TRBV7-3 and TRBJ2-5; a weak D match, TRBD2 (6 bases). Trimming cost V 5 bases and J 3 bases, with 16 bases left between them. Germline-derived CDR1 and CDR2 are SGHTA and FQGTGA. This CDR3 spans 15 amino acids. The CDR3 DNA reads TGTGCCAGCAGCCGAATCTCGGGAGAGGAAGAGACCCAGTACTTC. This encodes CASSRISGEEETQYF.